This T cell receptor beta chain appears in the sequencing data of a study of cytomegalovirus exposure and HLA in healthy donors. The CDR3 has 13 amino acids. The V and J ends lost 2 bases and 2 bases respectively, with 7 bases between them. Germline CDR1 and CDR2: MDHEN and SYDVKM. The study ran its PCR with 60 Vbeta and 13 Jbeta primers. Here immunoSEQ multiplex PCR was the method, and the copy in TCRdb shows in-frame clones only, minus some. Among about 160,000 clones listed, 75% to 90% were seen once. The TCR sequence derives from a woman between 18 and 29 years old in good health and CMV-seronegative. This chain joins TRBV28 and TRBJ2-7; D is perhaps TRBD1 (6 bases). Sequenced sample: PBMCs. In DNA, the CDR3 is TGTGCCAGCAGTTTAACAGGGACCTACGAGCAGTACTTC. Its translation is CASSLTGTYEQYF.